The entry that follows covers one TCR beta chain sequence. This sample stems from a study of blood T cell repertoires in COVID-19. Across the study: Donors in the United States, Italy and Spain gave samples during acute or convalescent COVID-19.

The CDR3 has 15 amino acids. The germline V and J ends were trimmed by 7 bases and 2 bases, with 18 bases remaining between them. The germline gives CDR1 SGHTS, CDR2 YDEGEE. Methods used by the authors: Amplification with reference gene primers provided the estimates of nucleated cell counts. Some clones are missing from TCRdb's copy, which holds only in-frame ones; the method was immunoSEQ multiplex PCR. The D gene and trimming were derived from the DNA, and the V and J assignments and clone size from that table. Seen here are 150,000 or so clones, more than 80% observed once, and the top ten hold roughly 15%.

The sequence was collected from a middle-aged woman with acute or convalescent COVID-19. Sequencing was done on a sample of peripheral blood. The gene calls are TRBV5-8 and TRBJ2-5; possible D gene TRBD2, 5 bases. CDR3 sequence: CASAKGISAQETQYF. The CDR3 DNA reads TGTGCCAGCGCGAAGGGAATTAGCGCTCAAGAGACCCAGTACTTC. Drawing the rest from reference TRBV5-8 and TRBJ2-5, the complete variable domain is EAGVTQSPTHLIKTRGQQATLRCSPISGHTSVYWYQQALGLGLQFLLWYDEGEERNRGNFPPRFSGRQFPNYSSELNVNALELEDSALYLCASAKGISAQETQYFGPGTRLLVL.